These T cell receptor beta chains were read from a single sample in a study of control samples from healthy donors and cancer patients. Sequenced by immunoSEQ multiplex PCR; TCRdb stores in-frame clones only, minus some. The table has 150,000 to 200,000 clones, around 89% seen once. The sample taken for sequencing was blood. The source of these receptors is a woman between 50 and 59 years old in good health. The CDR3 runs from the conserved cysteine through the conserved F or W. Fields, in order: CDR3 length, D gene, J gene, clone size, V gene, CDR3 protein, CDR3 DNA. A D gene is named only where the DNA matches it firmly. Only part of the rows carry a size: once, few, many, or a class if the clone is expanded.

>16|-|TRBJ2-2|-|TRBV7-9
CASSLSRNQVAGELFF
TGTGCCAGCAGCTTATCGAGGAATCAGGTAGCCGGGGAGCTGTTTTTT
>15|-|TRBJ2-1|-|TRBV9
CASSVEIGAYNEQFF
TGTGCCAGCAGCGTAGAGATAGGGGCCTACAATGAGCAGTTCTTC
>15|-|TRBJ1-5|-|TRBV19
CASSIVGVSNQPQHF
TGTGCCAGTAGTATAGTAGGGGTGAGCAATCAGCCCCAGCATTTT
>14|-|TRBJ1-4|-|TRBV9
CASSEDSRHEKLFF
TGTGCCAGCAGCGAGGACAGTCGGCATGAAAAACTGTTTTTT
>16|TRBD1|TRBJ1-2|-|TRBV3-1/TRBV3-2
CASSQGGQVINYGYTF
TGTGCCAGCAGCCAAGGGGGACAGGTTATTAACTATGGCTACACCTTC
>13|-|TRBJ1-5|-|TRBV5-6
CASSLRSTPPQHF
TGTGCCAGCAGCTTGCGGTCGACGCCCCCCCAGCATTTT
>14|-|TRBJ1-2|-|TRBV3-1/TRBV3-2
CASSPTVGNYGYTF
TGTGCCAGCAGCCCCACGGTTGGGAACTATGGCTACACCTTC
>18|-|TRBJ2-6|-|TRBV4-3
CASSPSGTGESGANVLTF
TGCGCCAGCAGCCCTAGCGGGACAGGGGAATCTGGGGCCAACGTCCTGACTTTC
>15|TRBD1|TRBJ2-2|-|TRBV6-5
CASNPPGQGPGELFF
TGTGCCAGCAACCCCCCGGGACAGGGTCCCGGGGAGCTGTTTTTT
>14|-|TRBJ1-1|-|TRBV19
CASISSVSNTEAFF
TGTGCCAGTATATCTTCGGTATCGAACACTGAAGCTTTCTTT
>15|-|TRBJ1-3|-|TRBV19
CASRRDRSSGNTIYF
TGTGCCAGTAGGCGCGACAGGAGCTCTGGAAACACCATATATTTT
>13|-|TRBJ1-2|-|TRBV3-1/TRBV3-2
CASSQDGGYGYTF
TGTGCCAGCAGCCAAGATGGGGGGTATGGCTACACCTTC
>14|TRBD2|TRBJ2-7|-|TRBV5-1
CARRGGGGHYEQYF
TGCGCCCGCCGCGGGGGCGGGGGGCACTACGAGCAGTACTTC
>13|TRBD1|TRBJ1-2|once|TRBV28
CASSLDRLYGYTF
TGTGCCAGCAGCCTGGACAGGTTATATGGCTACACCTTC
>13|-|TRBJ2-1|-|TRBV6-1
CASSEAQGLEQFF
TGTGCCAGCAGTGAAGCGCAAGGTCTTGAGCAGTTCTTC
>14|-|TRBJ1-1|-|TRBV18
CASSPGNQGNRAFF
TGTGCCAGCTCACCAGGAAATCAGGGGAATAGGGCTTTCTTT
>17|-|TRBJ2-1|-|TRBV7-9
CASSRTRLGSSYNEQFF
TGTGCCAGCAGCCGTACTAGGTTGGGGAGCTCCTACAATGAGCAGTTCTTC
>12|-|TRBJ2-1|-|TRBV3-1/TRBV3-2
CASSQGVNEQFF
TGTGCCAGCAGCCAAGGGGTCAATGAGCAGTTCTTC
>14|-|TRBJ2-1|-|TRBV7-2
CASSLAGGRGEQFF
TGTGCCAGCAGCTTAGCGGGGGGGCGAGGTGAGCAGTTCTTC
>12|-|TRBJ1-2|-|TRBV28
CASSQDSYGYTF
TGTGCCAGCAGTCAGGACAGCTATGGCTACACCTTC
>15|-|TRBJ1-5|-|TRBV28
CASSLSGSGNQPQHF
TGTGCCAGCAGTTTATCAGGGAGCGGCAATCAGCCCCAGCATTTT
>15|-|TRBJ1-1|few|TRBV5-1
CASSLGDNFGTEAFF
TGCGCCAGCAGCTTGGGTGACAATTTCGGGACTGAAGCTTTCTTT
>12|-|TRBJ1-6|-|TRBV27
CASSFQTSPLHF
TGTGCCAGCAGTTTCCAAACTTCACCCCTCCACTTT
>17|TRBD1|TRBJ1-2|once|TRBV12-5
CASGLVPGDSTNYGYTF
TGTGCTAGTGGTTTGGTACCGGGGGACAGCACAAACTATGGCTACACCTTC
>14|-|TRBJ1-1|-|TRBV5-1
CASSLRSENTEAFF
TGCGCCAGCAGCTTGAGATCGGAGAACACTGAAGCTTTCTTT
>14|TRBD1|TRBJ1-5|-|TRBV27
CASSFSTGSQPQHF
TGTGCCAGCAGTTTCTCGACAGGGTCCCAGCCCCAGCATTTT
>12|-|TRBJ2-1|-|TRBV5-8
CASSRWGDEQFF
TGTGCCAGCAGCCGGTGGGGTGATGAGCAGTTCTTC
>14|-|TRBJ2-5|-|TRBV9
CASSVRNQGETQYF
TGTGCCAGCAGCGTTCGAAACCAGGGGGAGACCCAGTACTTC
>14|-|TRBJ1-2|-|TRBV3-1/TRBV3-2
CASSQEVLYTGYTF
TGTGCCAGCAGCCAAGAAGTTCTTTACACCGGCTACACCTTC
>16|-|TRBJ1-1|-|TRBV7-2
CASSYAPGFMNTEAFF
TGTGCCAGCAGCTACGCCCCGGGATTTATGAACACTGAAGCTTTCTTT
>11|-|TRBJ2-1|many|TRBV10-3
CAISDGEVGFF
TGTGCCATCAGTGACGGGGAGGTGGGATTCTTC
>14|-|TRBJ1-2|-|TRBV29-1
CSVRETGVYYGYTF
TGCAGTGTTAGGGAGACAGGAGTTTACTATGGCTACACCTTC
>19|-|TRBJ1-4|-|TRBV5-1
CASSLGAGTGGATNEKLFF
TGCGCCAGCAGCTTGGGTGCAGGGACTGGAGGTGCAACTAATGAAAAACTGTTTTTT
>14|-|TRBJ2-2|once|TRBV7-2
CASSSVPVGGELFF
TGTGCCAGCAGCTCAGTACCTGTTGGGGGGGAGCTGTTTTTT
>11|-|TRBJ2-1|-|TRBV28
CAIRALDEQFF
TGTGCGATCAGGGCCCTTGATGAGCAGTTCTTC
>15|-|TRBJ1-6|-|TRBV7-2
CASSLDAGSNSPLHF
TGTGCCAGCAGCTTAGATGCAGGATCTAATTCACCCCTCCACTTT
>13|-|TRBJ1-1|-|TRBV7-3
CASGASPDTEAFF
TGTGCCAGCGGGGCATCCCCCGACACTGAAGCTTTCTTT
>13|-|TRBJ1-1|-|TRBV7-2
CASSSVGQLEAFF
TGTGCCAGCAGCTCAGTCGGACAGCTTGAAGCTTTCTTT
>12|-|TRBJ2-2|-|TRBV18
CASSRATGELFF
TGTGCCAGCTCGCGGGCAACCGGGGAGCTGTTTTTT
>14|-|TRBJ1-1|-|TRBV7-9
CAIGGRLLNTEAFF
TGTGCCATCGGGGGGAGGCTATTGAACACTGAAGCTTTCTTT
>13|-|TRBJ1-1|-|TRBV19
CASSSRENTEAFF
TGTGCCAGTAGCTCCCGGGAGAACACTGAAGCTTTCTTT
>17|TRBD1|TRBJ1-3|-|TRBV7-9
CASSLAAGGPVGNTIYF
TGTGCCAGCAGCTTAGCGGCAGGGGGACCAGTTGGAAACACCATATATTTT
>15|-|TRBJ1-6|-|TRBV6-5
CASSYQRSRSSPLHF
TGTGCCAGCAGCTACCAGAGGAGTCGGAGTTCACCCCTCCACTTT
>15|TRBD1|TRBJ2-7|-|TRBV27
CASHPNPGQGAEQYF
TGTGCCAGCCATCCTAACCCGGGACAGGGGGCCGAGCAGTACTTC
>14|-|TRBJ2-6|-|TRBV6-5
CASSLTSGANVLTF
TGTGCCAGCAGTCTGACCTCTGGGGCCAACGTCCTGACTTTC
>11|-|TRBJ2-1|once|TRBV20-1
CSAKELHEQFF
TGCAGTGCTAAAGAGCTCCATGAGCAGTTCTTC
>12|-|TRBJ2-5|-|TRBV3-1/TRBV3-2
CASKDWVGPQYF
TGTGCCAGCAAGGACTGGGTGGGGCCCCAGTACTTC
>16|-|TRBJ2-1|-|TRBV4-2
CASSQVGLSSYNEQFF
TGTGCCAGCAGCCAAGTCGGTCTGAGCTCCTACAATGAGCAGTTCTTC
>12|-|TRBJ1-6|once|TRBV6-1
CASSEPYSPLHF
TGTGCCAGCAGTGAGCCCTATTCACCCCTCCACTTT
>16|-|TRBJ2-3|-|TRBV7-2
CASSPTGPSSTDTQYF
TGTGCCAGCAGCCCCACCGGGCCTTCAAGCACAGATACGCAGTATTTT